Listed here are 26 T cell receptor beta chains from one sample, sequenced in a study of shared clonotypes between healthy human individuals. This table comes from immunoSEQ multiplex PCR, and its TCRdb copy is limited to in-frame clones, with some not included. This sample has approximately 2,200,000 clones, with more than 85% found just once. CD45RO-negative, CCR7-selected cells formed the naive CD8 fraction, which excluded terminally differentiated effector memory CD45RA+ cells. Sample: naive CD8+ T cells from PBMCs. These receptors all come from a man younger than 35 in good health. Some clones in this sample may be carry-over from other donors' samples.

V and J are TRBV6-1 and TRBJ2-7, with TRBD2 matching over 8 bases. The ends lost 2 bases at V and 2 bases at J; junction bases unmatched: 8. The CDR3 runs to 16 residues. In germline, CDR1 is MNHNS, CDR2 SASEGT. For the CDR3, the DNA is TGTGCCAGCAGTGAACAGTACGGGAGGGCAACCTACGAGCAGTACTTC. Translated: CASSEQYGRATYEQYF.

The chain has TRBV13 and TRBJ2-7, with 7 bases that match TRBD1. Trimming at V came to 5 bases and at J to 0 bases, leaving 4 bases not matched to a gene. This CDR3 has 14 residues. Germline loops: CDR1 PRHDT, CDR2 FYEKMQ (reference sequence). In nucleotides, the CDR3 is TGTGCCAGCAGCGACCGGGACAGCTCCTACGAGCAGTACTTC. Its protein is CASSDRDSSYEQYF.

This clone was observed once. The CDR3 coding sequence is TGTGCCAGCAGTCCCCAAATAGGGGGACTCTACGAGCAGTACTTC. Encoded protein: CASSPQIGGLYEQYF. The rearrangement joins TRBV6-6 to TRBJ2-7; perhaps D is TRBD1 or TRBD2 (6 bases each). This CDR3 has 15 residues. Germline V gives CDR1 MNHNY, CDR2 SVGAGI (reference sequence). V was shortened by 5 bases and J by 3 bases, with 17 bases between the two germline ends.

CDR3 residues: CASSLLSPGSKNIQYF. In DNA, the CDR3 is TGTGCCAGCAGCTTACTTAGCCCCGGCAGCAAAAACATTCAGTACTTC. The V gene is TRBV11-2, the J gene TRBJ2-4; D not resolved. V lost 2 bases to trimming and J lost 3 bases, with 14 bases between them. The CDR3 runs to 16 residues. The germline V gene encodes CDR1 SGHAT and CDR2 FQNNGV.

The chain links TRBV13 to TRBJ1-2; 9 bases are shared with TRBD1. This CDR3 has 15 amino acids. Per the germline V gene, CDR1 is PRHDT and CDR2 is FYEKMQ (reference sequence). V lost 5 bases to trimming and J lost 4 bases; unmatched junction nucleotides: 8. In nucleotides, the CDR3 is TGTGCCAGCAGCGGGGATACAGGGGGCCCCTATGGCTACACCTTC. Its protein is CASSGDTGGPYGYTF. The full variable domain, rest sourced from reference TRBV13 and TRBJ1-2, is AAGVIQSPRHLIKEKRETATLKCYPIPRHDTVYWYQQGPGQDPQFLISFYEKMQSDKGSIPDRFSAQQFSDYHSELNMSSLELGDSALYFCASSGDTGGPYGYTFGSGTRLTVV.

CDR3 DNA sequence: TGTGCCTCAACCGGGTCCCAGGAGCAGCCCCAGCATTTT. Translated: CASTGSQEQPQHF. The V and J genes are TRBV28 and TRBJ1-5, with D hard to call. V was cut by 11 bases and J by 7 bases, with 18 bases left in between. The CDR3 has 13 amino acids. Germline V gene sequence: CDR1 MDHEN, CDR2 SYDVKM.

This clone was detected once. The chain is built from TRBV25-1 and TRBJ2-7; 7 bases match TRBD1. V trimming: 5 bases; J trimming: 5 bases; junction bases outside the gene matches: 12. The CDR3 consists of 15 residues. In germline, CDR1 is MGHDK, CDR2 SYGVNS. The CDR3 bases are TGTGCCAGCAGTCCCCACGGGACAGTGGCCGACGAGCAGTACTTC. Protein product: CASSPHGTVADEQYF.

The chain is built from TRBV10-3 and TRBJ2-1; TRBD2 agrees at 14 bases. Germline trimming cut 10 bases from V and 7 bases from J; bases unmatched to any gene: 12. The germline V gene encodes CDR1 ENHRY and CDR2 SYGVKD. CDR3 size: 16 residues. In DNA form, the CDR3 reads TGTGCCACGGACCCGGGACTAGCGGGAGTAAGGAATGAGCAGTTCTTC. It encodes CATDPGLAGVRNEQFF.

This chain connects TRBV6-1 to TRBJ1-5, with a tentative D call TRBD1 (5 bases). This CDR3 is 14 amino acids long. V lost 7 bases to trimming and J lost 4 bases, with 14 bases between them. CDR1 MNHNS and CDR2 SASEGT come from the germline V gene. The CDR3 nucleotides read TGTGCCAGCAATACGGCAGGGTGGAATCAGCCCCAGCATTTT. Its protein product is CASNTAGWNQPQHF.

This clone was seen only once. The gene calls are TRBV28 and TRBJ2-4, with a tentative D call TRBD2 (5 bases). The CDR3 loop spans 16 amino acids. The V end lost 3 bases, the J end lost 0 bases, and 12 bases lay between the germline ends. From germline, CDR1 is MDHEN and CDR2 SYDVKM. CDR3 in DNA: TGTGCCAGCAGTTTCCCCGGGGAACTAGCCAAAAACATTCAGTACTTC. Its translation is CASSFPGELAKNIQYF.

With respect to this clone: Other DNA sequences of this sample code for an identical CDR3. Here the CDR3 DNA reads TGTGCCAGCAGGGGTCTCCCTGGGGCCAACGTCCTGACTTTC. It yields the protein CASRGLPGANVLTF. This sequence joins TRBV28 and TRBJ2-6; D uncertain. Germline V gives CDR1 MDHEN, CDR2 SYDVKM. V was shortened by 6 bases and J by 2 bases, with 8 bases between the two germline ends. This CDR3 spans 14 amino acids.

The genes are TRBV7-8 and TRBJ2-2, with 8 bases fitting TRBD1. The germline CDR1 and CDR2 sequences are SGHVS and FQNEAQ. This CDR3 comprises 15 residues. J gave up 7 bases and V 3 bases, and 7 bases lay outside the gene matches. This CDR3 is CASSFQTGAGGELFF. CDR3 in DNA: TGTGCCAGCAGCTTCCAGACAGGGGCCGGCGGGGAGCTGTTTTTT. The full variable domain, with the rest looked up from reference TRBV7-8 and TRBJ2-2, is GAGVSQSPRYKVAKRGQDVALRCDPISGHVSLFWYQQALGQGPEFLTYFQNEAQLDKSGLPSDRFFAERPEGSVSTLKIQRTQQEDSAVYLCASSFQTGAGGELFFGEGSRLTVL.

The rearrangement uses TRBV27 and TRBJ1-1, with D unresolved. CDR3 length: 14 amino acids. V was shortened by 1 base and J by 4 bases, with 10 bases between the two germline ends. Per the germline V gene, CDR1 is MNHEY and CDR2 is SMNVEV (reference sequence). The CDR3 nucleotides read TGTGCCAGCAGTTTATTGGGTGATGGCACTGAAGCTTTCTTT. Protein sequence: CASSLLGDGTEAFF.

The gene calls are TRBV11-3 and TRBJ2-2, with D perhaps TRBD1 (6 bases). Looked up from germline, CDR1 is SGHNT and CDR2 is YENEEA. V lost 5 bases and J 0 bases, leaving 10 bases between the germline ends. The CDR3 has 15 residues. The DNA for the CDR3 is TGTGCCAGCAGCCCTAGGGGGTCGAACACCGGGGAGCTGTTTTTT. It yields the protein CASSPRGSNTGELFF.

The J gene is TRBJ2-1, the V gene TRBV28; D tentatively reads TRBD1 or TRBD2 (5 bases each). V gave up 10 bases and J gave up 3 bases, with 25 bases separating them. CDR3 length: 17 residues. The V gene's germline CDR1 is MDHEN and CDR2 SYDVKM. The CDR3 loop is CATLGRVERPNYNEQFF. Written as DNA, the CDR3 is TGTGCCACGCTGGGGCGGGTGGAGAGGCCTAACTACAATGAGCAGTTCTTC.

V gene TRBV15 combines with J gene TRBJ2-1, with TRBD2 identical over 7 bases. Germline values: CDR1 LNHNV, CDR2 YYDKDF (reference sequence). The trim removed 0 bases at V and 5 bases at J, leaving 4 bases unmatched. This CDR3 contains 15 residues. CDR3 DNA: TGTGCCACCAGCAGAGAGGGAGGGCCCCACAATGAGCAGTTCTTC. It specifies CATSREGGPHNEQFF.

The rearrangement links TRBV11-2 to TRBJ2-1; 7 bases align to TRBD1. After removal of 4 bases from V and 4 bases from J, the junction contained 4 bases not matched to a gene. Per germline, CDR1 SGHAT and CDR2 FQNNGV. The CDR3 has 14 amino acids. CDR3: CASSYRDSYNEQFF. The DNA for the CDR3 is TGTGCCAGCAGCTACCGGGACAGTTACAATGAGCAGTTCTTC.

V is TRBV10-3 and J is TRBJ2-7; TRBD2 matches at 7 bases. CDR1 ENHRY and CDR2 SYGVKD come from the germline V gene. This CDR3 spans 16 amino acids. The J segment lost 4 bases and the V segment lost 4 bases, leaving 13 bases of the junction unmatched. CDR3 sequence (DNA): TGTGCCATCAGTGGATCCTCGGCTAGGGAGGGGTACGAGCAGTACTTC. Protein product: CAISGSSAREGYEQYF.

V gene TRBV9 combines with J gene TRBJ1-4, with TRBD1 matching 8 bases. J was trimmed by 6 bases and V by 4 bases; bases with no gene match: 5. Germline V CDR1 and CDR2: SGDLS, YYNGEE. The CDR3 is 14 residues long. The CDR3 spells CASSLQGVDEKLFF. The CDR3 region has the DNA TGTGCCAGCAGCCTACAGGGGGTAGATGAAAAACTGTTTTTT.

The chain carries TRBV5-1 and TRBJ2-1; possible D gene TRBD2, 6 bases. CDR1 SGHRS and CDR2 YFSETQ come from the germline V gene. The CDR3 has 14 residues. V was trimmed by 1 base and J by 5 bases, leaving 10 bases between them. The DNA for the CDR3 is TGCGCCAGCAGCTTGTGGCGGGGTGACAATGAGCAGTTCTTC. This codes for CASSLWRGDNEQFF.

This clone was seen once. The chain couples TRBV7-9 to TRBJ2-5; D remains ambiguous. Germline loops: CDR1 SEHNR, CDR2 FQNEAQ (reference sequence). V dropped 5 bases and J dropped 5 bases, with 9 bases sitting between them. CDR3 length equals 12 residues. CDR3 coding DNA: TGTGCCAGCAGCCAAACATCGGAGACCCAGTACTTC. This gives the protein CASSQTSETQYF.

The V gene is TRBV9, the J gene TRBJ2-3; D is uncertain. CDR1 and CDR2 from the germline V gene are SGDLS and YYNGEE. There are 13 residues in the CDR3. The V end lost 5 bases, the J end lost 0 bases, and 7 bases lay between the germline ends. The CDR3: CASRASSTDTQYF. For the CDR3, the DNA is TGTGCCAGCAGGGCGTCTAGCACAGATACGCAGTATTTT.

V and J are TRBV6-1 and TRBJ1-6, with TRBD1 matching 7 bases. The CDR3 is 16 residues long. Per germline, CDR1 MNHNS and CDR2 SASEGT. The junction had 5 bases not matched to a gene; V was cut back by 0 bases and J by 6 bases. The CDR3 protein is CASSEAWDSSNSPLHF. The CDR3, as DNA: TGTGCCAGCAGTGAAGCGTGGGACAGCAGTAATTCACCCCTCCACTTT.

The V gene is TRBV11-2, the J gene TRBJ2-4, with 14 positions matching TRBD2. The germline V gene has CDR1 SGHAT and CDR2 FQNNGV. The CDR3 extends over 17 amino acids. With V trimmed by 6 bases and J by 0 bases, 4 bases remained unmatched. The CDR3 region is CASRGTSGSLAKNIQYF. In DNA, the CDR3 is TGTGCCAGCAGGGGGACTAGCGGGAGTCTAGCCAAAAACATTCAGTACTTC.

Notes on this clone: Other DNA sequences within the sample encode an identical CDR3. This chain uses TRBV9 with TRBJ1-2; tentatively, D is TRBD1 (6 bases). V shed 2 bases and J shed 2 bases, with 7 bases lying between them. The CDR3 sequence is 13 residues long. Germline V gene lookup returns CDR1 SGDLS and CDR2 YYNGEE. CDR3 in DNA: TGTGCCAGCAGCGTTGGACAGAACTATGGCTACACCTTC. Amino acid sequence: CASSVGQNYGYTF.

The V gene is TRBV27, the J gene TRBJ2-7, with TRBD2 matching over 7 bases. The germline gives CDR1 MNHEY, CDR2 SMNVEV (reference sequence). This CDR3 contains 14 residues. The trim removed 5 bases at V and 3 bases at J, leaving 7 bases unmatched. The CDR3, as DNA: TGTGCCAGCAGTCACGACGGACTAGTCTACGAGCAGTACTTC. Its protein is CASSHDGLVYEQYF.